This TCR beta chain derives from a study of early T cells in non-severe SARS-CoV-2 infection. Study context: With bulk RNA from unsorted whole blood as input, sequencing yielded unpaired chains.

The TCR library protocol was used to attach unique molecular identifiers. These identifiers were attached to individual cDNA molecules. TCRdb re-called the 5' RACE reads with MiXCR, one entry per CDR3 protein. This sample has 65,000 to 95,000 distinct CDR3 sequences; approximately 5% occur once, and the top ten carry around 7.8%. Study results and caveats: Sequences matched to VDJdb favored anti-spike CD8 responses, while private and CD4 specificities were missed.

This clonotype came up many times. No antigen is known for it. Germline V lookup: CDR1 SGHDN, CDR2 FVKESK. The CDR3 has 14 amino acids. V shed 4 bases and J 2 bases; nucleotides not matched to a gene: 4. The TCR originated in an adult who was a healthcare worker with PCR-confirmed SARS-CoV-2 infection or an uninfected control (not recorded which). Specimen: whole blood, collected at baseline. V and J are TRBV14 and TRBJ2-7, with 8 bases matching TRBD2. CDR3: CASSPGTSAYEQYF. In DNA, the CDR3 is TGTGCCAGCAGCCCCGGGACTAGTGCCTACGAGCAGTACTTC.